These 10 T cell receptor beta chains were sequenced from one sample in a study of CD8+ T cells in alopecia areata. RNA was extracted and reverse transcribed into cDNA as the sequencing template. Assay used: immunoSEQ multiplex PCR; TCRdb lists only in-frame clones, some missing. The specimen has 200,000 to 300,000 clones, none found just once. CD4, CD8alpha, NKG2D, NKG2ACE and other markers were used to sort pooled cutaneous lymph node cells. The sequencing sample was made of CD4+ T cells sorted from a lymph node. The receptor set was obtained from a C3H/HeJ mouse with alopecia areata. Strain haplotype (MHC): H2-k.

In regard to this clone: These gene names are mouse names. The CDR3 is cut off 4 residues early in the read; its end comes from the germline J gene. The rearrangement uses TRBV1 and TRBJ2-2; TRBD1 aligns across 10 bases. The CDR3 is 15 amino acids. V lost 5 bases to trimming and J lost 3 bases; unmatched junction nucleotides: 3. Germline lookup yields CDR1 NSQYPW and CDR2 LRSPGD (reference sequence). This chain's CDR3 is CTCSWDRGDTGQLYF. Incomplete CDR3 DNA: TGCACCTGCAGTTGGGACAGGGGCGACACCGGG.

The table lists this clone with a few counts. The genes and germline here are from mouse. Sequencing ends 4 residues short of the CDR3 end; the germline J gene provides the rest. This sequence joins TRBV5 and TRBJ2-5, with TRBD2 matching over 8 bases. The length of the CDR3 is 16 residues. CDR1 is LGHNA, CDR2 YNLKQL, per germline (reference sequence). The sequenced CDR3 bases are TGTGCCAGCAGCCAAGATTGGCGGGGGGGGCCAGAC. Translated, it gives CASSQDWRGGPD. The CDR3 in full is CASSQDWRGGPDTQYF.

To note about this clone: The gene symbols are mouse symbols. The read terminates 4 residues before the CDR3 end, so the remaining end is supplied by the germline J gene. The chain links TRBV19 to TRBJ2-1; the match to TRBD2 covers 11 bases. The germline CDR1 and CDR2 sequences are FNHDT and SITEND (reference sequence). J was trimmed by 0 bases and V by 7 bases; bases with no gene match: 9. The CDR3 consists of 17 residues. The CDR3 region is CASLLKGLGVNYAEQFF. CDR3 DNA (partial): TGTGCCAGCCTCCTTAAGGGACTGGGGGTTAACTATGCT.

A few counts support this clone. The germline and genes are mouse ones. The read is 4 residues too short to cover the CDR3 end, so that end is filled in from the germline J gene. V gene TRBV5 combines with J gene TRBJ1-1; weak D call: TRBD1 (6 bases). Germline V gene lookup returns CDR1 LGHNA and CDR2 YNLKQL (reference sequence). CDR3 length: 13 residues. CDR3 in amino acids: CASSQEGQREVFF. The sequenced CDR3 bases are TGTGCCAGCAGCCAAGAAGGACAGAGA.

This clone turned up a few times. The gene names here belong to mouse. The CDR3 end falls 4 residues outside the read, so it is completed with the germline J gene. The V and J genes are TRBV5 and TRBJ1-1; 8 nucleotides match TRBD1. CDR1 LGHNA and CDR2 YNLKQL come from the germline V gene (reference sequence). With 4 bases clipped from V and 0 bases from J, the junction kept 4 bases outside the gene matches. The CDR3 loop spans 15 amino acids. CDR3 bases read: TGTGCCAGCAGCCGCCCGGACAGGGCAAACACA. Its translation is CASSRPDRANT. The full CDR3 is CASSRPDRANTEVFF.

This clone has just a few counts. Gene names are the mouse ones. Coverage ceases 4 residues before the CDR3 finishes, and the germline J gene fills in the end. The genes are TRBV17 and TRBJ2-1; TRBD2 agrees at 13 bases. With 5 bases clipped from V and 3 bases from J, the junction kept 1 base outside the gene matches. Germline loops: CDR1 MNHDT, CDR2 YYDKIL. This CDR3 region has 15 residues. Partial CDR3 DNA: TGTGCTAGCAGTGGACTGGGGGGGCGCTATGCT. It is translated as CASSGLGGRYA. The full CDR3 is CASSGLGGRYAEQFF.

There are a few counts of this clone. Gene names refer to mouse genes. Read coverage stops 4 residues before the CDR3 terminus; the germline J gene supplies the remainder. J is TRBJ2-3 and V is TRBV5; D perhaps matches TRBD2 (6 bases). Germline-derived CDR1 and CDR2 are LGHNA and YNLKQL (reference sequence). Trimming took off 4 bases at V and 0 bases at J, with 14 bases between the two ends. This CDR3 contains 16 residues. The DNA read from the CDR3 is TGTGCCAGCAGCCCTCAAGGGACTACTAGTGCAGAA. As protein: CASSPQGTTSAE. The CDR3 reads in full as CASSPQGTTSAETLYF.

Of note for this clone: Gene names and germline match the mouse. The CDR3 is cut off 4 residues early in the read; its end comes from the germline J gene. This chain uses TRBV1 with TRBJ2-7; perhaps TRBD1 as D (5 bases). The length of the CDR3 is 14 residues. Germline V gives CDR1 NSQYPW, CDR2 LRSPGD (reference sequence). The DNA read from the CDR3 is TGCACCTGCAGTGCAGATCCGGAGGGGTAT. Residues: CTCSADPEGY. The whole CDR3 protein reads CTCSADPEGYEQYF.

As to this clone: Genes and germline are mouse. The read ends 4 residues shy of where the CDR3 ends; the end is completed using the germline J gene. This chain connects TRBV17 to TRBJ1-2, with D possibly TRBD1 on 5 matching bases. Germline loops: CDR1 MNHDT, CDR2 YYDKIL. Trimming left V 5 bases short and J 0 bases short, with 7 bases between. The CDR3 runs 13 residues. CDR3 bases read: TGTGCTAGCAGTCGGACAACAAACTCC. It yields the protein CASSRTTNS. The whole CDR3 reads CASSRTTNSDYTF.

This clone has only a few counts. The genes and germline here are from mouse. The read terminates 4 residues before the CDR3 end, so the remaining end is supplied by the germline J gene. The same CDR3 can be traced to other DNA sequences in this sample. The V gene is TRBV5, the J gene TRBJ1-1; D gene ambiguous. Germline CDR1 and CDR2: LGHNA and YNLKQL (reference sequence). The CDR3 is 12 residues long. The CDR3 bases that were read are TGTGCCAGCAGCCAAGGACTGGGA. Amino acid sequence: CASSQGLG. The whole CDR3 region reads CASSQGLGEVFF.